This T cell receptor beta chain was captured by sequencing in a study of monozygotic twins with inflammatory bowel disease. Study-level findings and limits: Inverse Simpson values showed less TCRbeta diversity in IBD patients than in their healthy co-twins.

TCRdb reprocessed the 5' RACE reads, keeping one entry per CDR3 protein, no DNA. The table counts approximately 200,000 distinct CDR3 sequences; 6% to 9% lies in the top ten. Looked up from germline, CDR1 is SGHAT and CDR2 is FQNNGV. The CDR3 is made up of 15 amino acids. A word on this clonotype: Antigen: not known.

Sequenced sample: blood. The TCR was taken from a human donor with ulcerative colitis or Crohn's disease, or a healthy co-twin of an affected twin (not recorded which). The chain combines TRBV11-2 with TRBJ2-7; TCRdb's D call of TRBD1 is untestable without DNA. The CDR3 spells CASSFAGQPSYEQYF.